A selection of T cell receptor beta chains follows, all from one sample in a study of cytomegalovirus exposure and HLA in healthy donors. The repertoire was sequenced with immunoSEQ multiplex PCR; TCRdb's copy has only in-frame clones and lacks some. This table holds tens of thousands of clones. The sequenced sample consisted of PBMCs. These receptors all stem from a woman in her forties in good health and CMV-seronegative. The CDR3 runs from the conserved cysteine through the conserved F or W. A D gene is named only where the DNA matches it firmly.

>13|.|TRBV7-2
CASSLDGFLEQYF
>14|.|TRBV14
CASSQVISPYEQYF
>15|TRBD1|TRBV6-5
CASSRSGTAYNEQFF
>16|.|TRBV4-1
CASSQKLQVSGNTIYF
>17|TRBD1|TRBV15
CATSRDPRTGGTGELFF
>14|.|TRBV30
CAWSVPGKNTEDFF
>16|.|TRBV18
CASSPSVGQTGNTIYF
>14|.|TRBV6-5
CASSYRTAEYEQYF
>14|TRBD2|TRBV9
CASSGAGATDTQYF
>15|TRBD1|TRBV7-6
CASSLDRTGGDGYTF
>18|TRBD2|TRBV4-3
CASSGRGLAVPQAGELFF
>14|.|TRBV6-6
CASSSPSSTDTQYF
>14|.|TRBV19
CASREGRMNTEAFF
>16|TRBD1|TRBV28
CASSLSGQGVTYEQYF
>14|.|TRBV30
CAWSVGGLRTEAFF
>15|TRBD1|TRBV6-1
CASSGTGSMNTEAFF
>17|.|TRBV4-3
CASSHGIDRYQNEKLFF
>16|TRBD1|TRBV19
CASSIEGQGAYNEQFF
>16|.|TRBV4-1
CASSPMDLTNTGELFF
>13|TRBD2|TRBV2
CATAAGSPYEQYF
>16|.|TRBV5-1
CASSLDPGRAFYGYTF
>14|TRBD2|TRBV5-4
CASSAGTSVYEQYF
>12|TRBD2|TRBV5-4
CASSWGGYEQYF
>16|.|TRBV19
CASTETASATNEKLFF